This T cell receptor beta chain was observed in a study of blood T cell repertoires in COVID-19. Study information: The origin of the acute and convalescent COVID-19 samples was the United States, Italy and Spain. PBMCs, B-cell-depleted T cells, or T cells provided the cDNA or gDNA that made up the material.

Clones were read by immunoSEQ multiplex PCR, and TCRdb kept only the in-frame ones, dropping some. The table records about 220,000 clones, approximately 80% of them present only once. Participant ages covered roughly 18 to 89 years across about two dozen US areas. The study assigned cohorts using participant-reported clinical history. V shed 2 bases and J shed 5 bases, with 9 bases lying between them. Looked up from germline, CDR1 is SGHTA and CDR2 is FQGNSA. The CDR3 totals 14 residues. The sample comprised PBMCs or T cells enriched from blood (not recorded which). This TCR derives from a man aged 40-49 years who had recovered from COVID-19. The chain links TRBV7-2 to TRBJ1-4; the D gene is possibly TRBD1 (5 bases). DNA of the CDR3: TGTGCCAGCAGCTTAAGACAGCTGAATGAAAAACTGTTTTTT. Its translation: CASSLRQLNEKLFF. Using reference TRBV7-2 and TRBJ1-4 for the parts outside the CDR3, the full variable domain is GAGVSQSPSNKVTEKGKDVELRCDPISGHTALYWYRQSLGQGLEFLIYFQGNSAPDKSGLPSDRFSAERTGGSVSTLTIQRTQQEDSAVYLCASSLRQLNEKLFFGSGTQLSVL.